This T cell receptor (beta chain) is from a study of CD8 T cells in ankylosing spondylitis. Overall study results and limits: Disease-associated clones were CD8+ and fairly uncommon in peripheral blood.

Points on this clonotype: Its antigen remains unidentified.

CDR1 and CDR2 (germline): GTSNPN, SVGIG (reference sequence). Between the trimmed V and J ends, which lost 0 bases and 0 bases, there was a span of 9 bases. The length of the CDR3 is 15 residues. Preparation of TCR beta libraries was done by quantitative 5'-RACE with molecular barcodes. One entry per CDR3 protein, called by TCRdb with MiXCR from the 5' RACE reads. The sample lists 350,000 or so distinct CDR3 sequences; around 10% were seen once. This receptor was obtained from a female donor with ankylosing spondylitis or in good health (not recorded which). Material: blood, either unsorted or a sorted T cell fraction (not recorded which). The rearrangement links TRBV30 to TRBJ1-3, with D unresolved. CDR3 nucleotide sequence: TGTGCCTGGAGTGTAAACCTAAACTCTGGAAACACCATATATTTT. This encodes CAWSVNLNSGNTIYF.